One sample yielded the 24 T cell receptor beta chains listed below, sequenced in a study of T cells in Graves' hyperthyroidism and ophthalmopathy. Amplified regions were TCR beta CDR3 sequences from RNA transcripts. Using the HTBI primer set, a first-round RT-PCR was run on the TCR CDR3. Via MiXCR, TCRdb re-called the multiplex PCR reads, giving one row per CDR3 protein. The sample yields some 350,000 distinct CDR3 sequences, roughly 15% seen once. Sequencing used blood. Receptors were obtained from a woman aged 40 to 55 with Graves' ophthalmopathy.

This clonotype appeared many times. The chain carries TRBV7-9 and TRBJ2-1; tentatively, D is TRBD2 (6 bases). The CDR3 spans 16 residues. Germline CDR1 and CDR2: SEHNR and FQNEAQ (reference sequence). The germline V and J ends were trimmed by 5 bases and 1 base, with 15 bases remaining between them. CDR3 DNA: TGTGCCAGCAGCCTAGAACTAGCTCTGTCCTACAATGAGCAGTTCTTC. Its translation: CASSLELALSYNEQFF. The full variable domain, rest sourced from reference TRBV7-9 and TRBJ2-1, is DTGVSQNPRHKITKRGQNVTFRCDPISEHNRLYWYRQTLGQGPEFLTYFQNEAQLEKSRLLSDRFSAERPKGSFSTLEIQRTEQGDSAMYLCASSLELALSYNEQFFGPGTRLTVL.

This clonotype showed up many times. The V call is TRBV28, the J call TRBJ2-7; either TRBD1 or TRBD2 may fit D (5 bases each). The V gene lost 6 bases and the J gene lost 4 bases, with 13 bases spanning the gap. CDR1 is MDHEN, CDR2 SYDVKM, per germline. The CDR3 runs 13 residues. The CDR3 DNA follows: TGTGCCAGCAGCCAGGGAGATGCTTACGAGCAGTACTTC. Translating it yields CASSQGDAYEQYF. Complete variable domain (other parts from reference TRBV28 and TRBJ2-7): DVKVTQSSRYLVKRTGEKVFLECVQDMDHENMFWYRQDPGLGLRLIYFSYDVKMKEKGDIPEGYSVSREKKERFSLILESASTNQTSMYLCASSQGDAYEQYFGPGTRLTVT.

In its sample, this clonotype was seen many times. V gene TRBV20-1 combines with J gene TRBJ2-7; 7 bases align to TRBD2. This CDR3 is 15 amino acids long. The ends lost 0 bases at V and 1 base at J; junction bases unmatched: 6. Germline loops: CDR1 DFQATT, CDR2 SNEGSKA (reference sequence). CDR3 sequence (DNA): TGCAGTGCTAGAGATAATGGCGGGAGTTCCTACGAGCAGTACTTC. It yields the protein CSARDNGGSSYEQYF.

This clonotype was observed many times. The chain joins TRBV19 to TRBJ2-6; D ambiguous. The germline V and J ends were trimmed by 8 bases and 0 bases, with 17 bases remaining between them. The CDR3 is 17 amino acids. The germline V gene encodes CDR1 LNHDA and CDR2 SQIVND (reference sequence). The CDR3, as DNA: TGTGCCAGTCTCCAAAGGGCTCCCTTCTCTGGGGCCAACGTCCTGACTTTC. This sequence encodes CASLQRAPFSGANVLTF.

This clonotype was recorded many times. This chain connects TRBV20-1 to TRBJ1-5; TRBD1 matches 7 bases. The CDR3 is 14 residues long. The V gene end was trimmed by 4 bases and the J gene end by 2 bases; junction bases not matched to a gene: 5. CDR1 is DFQATT, CDR2 SNEGSKA, per germline (reference sequence). CDR3 sequence reads: CSANRGPGNQPQHF. CDR3 in DNA: TGCAGTGCTAACAGGGGCCCCGGCAATCAGCCCCAGCATTTT.

V usage is TRBV5-6 and J usage is TRBJ2-1, with 7 nucleotides matching TRBD2. Germline V gives CDR1 SGHDT, CDR2 YYEEEE. The J segment lost 0 bases and the V segment lost 1 base, leaving 19 bases of the junction unmatched. CDR3 length equals 21 residues. The CDR3: CASSLKFRRLADDFSYNEQFF. The CDR3 DNA follows: TGTGCCAGCAGCTTGAAATTTCGTCGTCTAGCGGATGACTTCTCCTACAATGAGCAGTTCTTC.

On this clonotype: Given a much more abundant clone one base away, this may be a read error. The V gene is TRBV2, the J gene TRBJ2-1, with D perhaps assigned TRBD1 or TRBD2 (5 bases each). This CDR3 is built from 13 residues. Trimming cost V 5 bases and J 8 bases, with 13 bases left between them. Germline values: CDR1 SNHLY, CDR2 FYNNEI. The CDR3 DNA sequence: TGTGCCAGCAGTTTTGGATGGGACGATGAGCAGTTCTTC. As protein: CASSFGWDDEQFF.

V is TRBV3-1 and J is TRBJ2-3, with TRBD2 matching 11 bases. Germline V gene data show CDR1 as LGHDT and CDR2 as YNNKEL (reference sequence). CDR3 length: 17 residues. V was clipped by 1 base and J by 5 bases; unmatched bases: 8. CDR3 nucleotides: TGTGCCAGCAGCCAAGGCCGTAGCGGGGGGGCCAAAGATACGCAGTATTTT. It translates to CASSQGRSGGAKDTQYF.

At least ten counts were recorded for this clonotype. The chain carries TRBV7-2 and TRBJ2-7; D unclear. V was shortened by 1 base and J by 2 bases, with 12 bases between the two germline ends. The CDR3 is made up of 15 amino acids. Germline CDR1 reads SGHTA; CDR2 reads FQGNSA. The CDR3 sequence is CASSLVARNPYEQYF. In DNA, the CDR3 is TGTGCCAGCAGCTTAGTCGCGCGAAACCCCTACGAGCAGTACTTC.

This clonotype was counted many times. The chain recombines TRBV20-1 with TRBJ1-2; no clear D gene. Germline V gives CDR1 DFQATT, CDR2 SNEGSKA (reference sequence). CDR3 length: 14 amino acids. Trimming left V 6 bases short and J 0 bases short, with 14 bases between. The CDR3 region has the DNA TGCAGTGCAGACCGGGATGATTCTAACTATGGCTACACCTTC. It is translated as CSADRDDSNYGYTF.

This clonotype appeared many times. V gene TRBV5-6 combines with J gene TRBJ2-5; D gene ambiguous. The CDR3 consists of 12 residues. CDR1 and CDR2 (germline): SGHDT, YYEEEE. Trimming left V 2 bases short and J 6 bases short, with 8 bases between. CDR3 sequence: CASSLKSKTQYF. The DNA of the CDR3 is TGTGCCAGCAGCTTAAAGAGCAAGACCCAGTACTTC.

This clonotype has a count of ten or more. V usage is TRBV29-1 and J usage is TRBJ2-7; D is perhaps TRBD2 (6 bases). The germline V gene has CDR1 SQVTM and CDR2 ANQGSEA. The CDR3 covers 13 residues. Trimming took off 4 bases at V and 2 bases at J, with 12 bases between the two ends. CDR3 residues: CSVVGGGTYEQYF. Written as DNA, the CDR3 is TGCAGCGTTGTGGGGGGAGGAACCTACGAGCAGTACTTC.

As to this clonotype: This is likely a read error, given that the CDR3 carries no conserved phenylalanine or tryptophan at its end. The chain joins TRBV13 to TRBJ2-5; D unresolved. The CDR3 length is 11 residues. Germline values: CDR1 PRHDT, CDR2 FYEKMQ (reference sequence). Trimming took off 5 bases at V and 1 base at J, with 2 bases between the two ends. CDR3 nucleotides: TGTGCCAGCAGCGCCCAAGAGACCCAGTACCTC. It encodes CASSAQETQYL.

This clonotype was seen a few times. The chain couples TRBV10-3 to TRBJ2-1; no definite D call. Trimming pared 6 bases from V and 9 bases from J, leaving 12 bases between. The V gene's germline CDR1 is ENHRY and CDR2 SYGVKD. The CDR3 length is 12 residues. DNA for the CDR3: TGTGCCATCAGCGCGCTCGTGGGTGAGCAGTTCTTC. Protein product: CAISALVGEQFF.

This clonotype has ten or more counts. The CDR3 sequence: CASSPPGQPQHF. CDR3 sequence (DNA): TGTGCCAGCTCACCACCGGGTCAGCCCCAGCATTTT. This sequence joins TRBV18 and TRBJ1-5; D is ambiguous. The V gene's germline CDR1 is KGHSH and CDR2 LQKENI. This CDR3 contains 12 residues. Between the trimmed V and J ends, which lost 0 bases and 6 bases, there was a span of 3 bases.

The genes are TRBV2 and TRBJ2-2; TRBD1 aligns across 10 bases. The germline CDR1 and CDR2 sequences are SNHLY and FYNNEI. The V gene end was trimmed by 1 base and the J gene end by 7 bases; junction bases not matched to a gene: 6. The CDR3 has 16 residues. The CDR3 loop reads CASSEGGQGNDGELFF. CDR3 nucleotides: TGTGCCAGCAGTGAAGGGGGACAGGGGAATGACGGGGAGCTGTTTTTT.

Only one count was recorded for this clonotype. The rearrangement uses TRBV18 and TRBJ2-7; tentative D call: TRBD2 (6 bases). CDR3 length equals 16 residues. The germline gives CDR1 KGHSH, CDR2 LQKENI. V was clipped by 0 bases and J by 7 bases, with 19 bases between them. The CDR3 nucleotides read TGTGCCAGCTCACCACCGGGGCGGGGCTCTCTGCAGGAGCAGTACTTC. Amino acids: CASSPPGRGSLQEQYF.

The sample holds many counts of this clonotype. V and J are TRBV18 and TRBJ1-1; D unresolved. The ends were cut back, 3 bases at V and 7 bases at J, with 9 bases in the middle. This CDR3 is 12 amino acids long. In germline, CDR1 is KGHSH, CDR2 LQKENI. The CDR3 sequence: CASSPVPNEAFF. CDR3 nucleotide sequence: TGTGCCAGCTCACCGGTACCGAATGAAGCTTTCTTT.

This clonotype showed up many times. This chain uses TRBV5-1 with TRBJ2-1; 9 bases agree with TRBD1. V lost 2 bases and J lost 2; bases outside the gene matches: 2. The CDR3 sequence is 15 residues long. Germline values: CDR1 SGHRS, CDR2 YFSETQ. The chain's CDR3 is CASSLGTGPYNEQFF. The CDR3 DNA sequence: TGCGCCAGCAGCTTAGGGACAGGGCCCTACAATGAGCAGTTCTTC. Full variable domain (rest looked up from reference TRBV5-1 and TRBJ2-1): KAGVTQTPRYLIKTRGQQVTLSCSPISGHRSVSWYQQTPGQGLQFLFEYFSETQRNKGNFPGRFSGRQFSNSRSEMNVSTLELGDSALYLCASSLGTGPYNEQFFGPGTRLTVL.

Many counts were recorded for this clonotype. The chain links TRBV2 to TRBJ2-5, with 13 bases that match TRBD2. The CDR3 consists of 19 residues. CDR1 and CDR2 (germline): SNHLY, FYNNEI. The trim removed 9 bases at V and 4 bases at J, leaving 20 bases unmatched. The CDR3 bases are TGTGCCAGTTTTTGGACTAGCGGGGGCCTGCGGATTGAAATAGAGACCCAGTACTTC. Its protein product is CASFWTSGGLRIEIETQYF. Complete variable domain (other parts from reference TRBV2 and TRBJ2-5): EPEVTQTPSHQVTQMGQEVILRCVPISNHLYFYWYRQILGQKVEFLVSFYNNEISEKSEIFDDQFSVERPDGSNFTLKIRSTKLEDSAMYFCASFWTSGGLRIEIETQYFGPGTRLLVL.

The V and J genes are TRBV24-1 and TRBJ2-1; D is perhaps TRBD2 (6 bases). Germline V lookup: CDR1 KGHDR, CDR2 SFDVKD. The CDR3 contains 14 residues. Trimming stripped 9 bases from V and 0 bases from J, with 11 bases between. The DNA for the CDR3 is TGTGCCACCTCCCGGACTAACTCCTACAATGAGCAGTTCTTC. Its protein is CATSRTNSYNEQFF.

This clonotype was observed many times. This chain uses TRBV12-3 or TRBV12-4 with TRBJ1-1; D might be TRBD1 (5 bases). With 2 bases removed from V and 1 base from J, the gap between germline ends came to 11 bases. This CDR3 region has 15 residues. DNA of the CDR3: TGTGCCAGCAGTTTATCCGGACACCCGAACACTGAAGCTTTCTTT. Translating gives CASSLSGHPNTEAFF.

The rearrangement links TRBV12-3 or TRBV12-4 to TRBJ2-7; D is possibly TRBD1 (6 bases). The CDR3 contains 13 residues. Trimming shortened V by 5 bases and J by 6 bases, and 14 bases separated the two germline ends. In DNA, the CDR3 is TGTGCCAGCAGTAAACAACAGGGTTTCGAGCAGTACTTC. Protein: CASSKQQGFEQYF.

In its sample, this clonotype was seen many times. The rearrangement uses TRBV29-1 and TRBJ2-1; D not resolved. V was trimmed by 5 bases and J by 8 bases, leaving 10 bases between them. CDR3 size: 11 residues. CDR1 and CDR2 (germline): SQVTM, ANQGSEA. The CDR3, as DNA: TGCAGCGTTCAGGTGTTTTATGAGCAGTTCTTC. Residues: CSVQVFYEQFF.